One sample yielded the 30 T cell receptor beta chains listed below, sequenced in a study of blood T cell repertoires in COVID-19. TCRdb keeps only in-frame clones here, not all; method: immunoSEQ multiplex PCR. The data hold some 250,000 clones, with roughly nine tenths observed a single time. Sequencing was performed on PBMCs or T cells enriched from blood (not recorded which). Receptors were obtained from a human donor in a cohort exposed to, infected with or recovered from COVID-19 (not recorded which). The donor label of this sample is uncertain.

The rearrangement joins TRBV11-2 to TRBJ1-2; the match to TRBD1 covers 9 bases. The CDR3 contains 15 residues. The germline CDR1 and CDR2 sequences are SGHAT and FQNNGV. J gave up 9 bases and V 4 bases, and 12 bases lay outside the gene matches. The CDR3 DNA sequence: TGTGCCAGCAGCTCAAACAGGGGGCGATTGTATCGCTACACCTTC. Its translation: CASSSNRGRLYRYTF.

This chain links TRBV4-2 with TRBJ1-4; possibly TRBD1 for D (5 bases). CDR1 is LGHNA, CDR2 YNFKEQ, per germline. This CDR3 comprises 15 residues. Trimming pared 1 base from V and 5 bases from J, leaving 11 bases between. CDR3 sequence (DNA): TGTGCCAGCAGCCAAGGCAGTCAGGGAAATGAAAAACTGTTTTTT. Protein sequence: CASSQGSQGNEKLFF.

This clone was counted a single time. The CDR3 DNA follows: TGTGCCAGCAGCCAAGTAGGAGGAGGGGGCTTTGGTGAAAAACTGTTTTTT. This translates into CASSQVGGGGFGEKLFF. The genes are TRBV4-2 and TRBJ1-4; 7 nucleotides line up with TRBD1. The CDR3 consists of 17 residues. J lost 7 bases, V lost 1 base, and 12 bases had no gene match. Germline V CDR1 and CDR2: LGHNA, YNFKEQ.

The CDR3 nucleotides are TGTGCCAGCAGCCCGCGACTAGCGGGGCCCTACGAGCAGTACTTC. Its translation is CASSPRLAGPYEQYF. The chain has TRBV9 and TRBJ2-7, with 11 bases fitting TRBD2. V lost 4 bases and J lost 2; bases outside the gene matches: 5. This CDR3 comprises 15 residues. The V gene's germline CDR1 is SGDLS and CDR2 YYNGEE. The full variable domain, in which reference TRBV9 and TRBJ2-7 provide the parts outside the CDR3, is DSGVTQTPKHLITATGQRVTLRCSPRSGDLSVYWYQQSLDQGLQFLIQYYNGEERAKGNILERFSAQQFPDLHSELNLSSLELGDSALYFCASSPRLAGPYEQYFGPGTRLTVT.

The V gene is TRBV6-2 or TRBV6-3, the J gene TRBJ1-1; 8 nucleotides match TRBD1. Trimming took 4 bases from V and 11 from J; bases not matched to a gene: 9. This CDR3 is built from 13 residues. CDR1 MNHEY and CDR2 SVGEGT come from the germline V gene. In nucleotides, the CDR3 is TGTGCCAGCAGTTCTTCCCGGACAGGGAGGGCTTTCTTT. Translated: CASSSSRTGRAFF.

This clone was counted between two and nine times. The chain recombines TRBV7-6 with TRBJ1-6; 8 bases line up with TRBD1. With 3 bases clipped from V and 9 bases from J, the junction kept 7 bases outside the gene matches. The CDR3 sequence is 15 residues long. Germline-derived CDR1 and CDR2 are SGHVS and FNYEAQ. In DNA form, the CDR3 reads TGTGCCAGCAGCTTTCAGGGGGCGACCGGTTCACCCCTCCACTTT. This sequence encodes CASSFQGATGSPLHF.

CDR3 nucleotide sequence: TGTGCCAGCAGCGTAGGGGGACAGGGCGGTGAAGCTTTCTTT. It encodes CASSVGGQGGEAFF. This chain joins TRBV9 and TRBJ1-1; 9 bases match TRBD1. From germline, CDR1 is SGDLS and CDR2 YYNGEE. The V and J ends lost 0 bases and 7 bases, in that order; junction bases with no gene match: 4. The length of the CDR3 is 14 residues.

The gene calls are TRBV6-4 and TRBJ1-6; a possible D gene is TRBD1 (6 bases). Germline CDR1 reads MRHNA; CDR2 reads SNTAGT. The V end was cut by 5 bases, the J end by 7 bases, with 12 bases between. The CDR3 runs 14 residues. The CDR3 region is CASSHGTLNSPLHF. CDR3 DNA sequence: TGTGCCAGCAGTCACGGGACACTCAATTCACCCCTCCACTTT.

The count of this clone is one. The chain couples TRBV2 to TRBJ1-2; D gene unclear. Germline values: CDR1 SNHLY, CDR2 FYNNEI. The CDR3 spans 13 residues. V dropped 0 bases and J dropped 8 bases, with 10 bases sitting between them. Written as DNA, the CDR3 is TGTGCCAGCAGTGAAGCGTTCGAGCTAGGCTACACCTTC. Amino acid sequence: CASSEAFELGYTF.

The rearrangement joins TRBV5-4 to TRBJ1-2; D unclear. The CDR3 runs to 16 residues. In germline, CDR1 is SGHNT, CDR2 YYREEE (reference sequence). Trimming removed 4 bases from V and 4 bases from J, with 20 bases in between. The CDR3 region is CASSPPAPQIIYGYTF. The CDR3 DNA sequence: TGTGCCAGCAGCCCGCCGGCTCCACAGATCATCTATGGCTACACCTTC.

V usage is TRBV5-4 and J usage is TRBJ2-7; 7 bases agree with TRBD1. V gave up 0 bases and J gave up 5 bases; unmatched junction bases: 5. CDR1 is SGHNT and CDR2 is YYREEE in the germline V gene (reference sequence). The CDR3 is 14 amino acids. CDR3 loop: CASSLDRGPNEQYF. CDR3 DNA: TGTGCCAGCAGCTTGGACAGGGGCCCCAACGAGCAGTACTTC. Full variable domain (rest looked up from reference TRBV5-4 and TRBJ2-7): ETGVTQSPTHLIKTRGQQVTLRCSSQSGHNTVSWYQQALGQGPQFIFQYYREEENGRGNFPPRFSGLQFPNYSSELNVNALELDDSALYLCASSLDRGPNEQYFGPGTRLTVT.

The genes are TRBV11-3 and TRBJ2-2, with 15 bases aligning to TRBD2. Germline V gives CDR1 SGHNT, CDR2 YENEEA. With V trimmed by 5 bases and J by 2 bases, 3 bases remained unmatched. The CDR3 sequence is 17 residues long. CDR3 bases: TGTGCCAGCAGCCGGACTAGCGGGGGGGCCAACACCGGGGAGCTGTTTTTT. Protein product: CASSRTSGGANTGELFF. The full variable domain, rest sourced from reference TRBV11-3 and TRBJ2-2, is EAGVVQSPRYKIIEKKQPVAFWCNPISGHNTLYWYLQNLGQGPELLIRYENEEAVDDSQLPKDRFSAERLKGVDSTLKIQPAELGDSAVYLCASSRTSGGANTGELFFGEGSRLTVL.

The rearrangement links TRBV5-1 to TRBJ1-1; D may be TRBD1 (6 bases). The CDR3 is made up of 13 amino acids. Germline V gene sequence: CDR1 SGHRS, CDR2 YFSETQ. V dropped 4 bases and J dropped 6 bases, with 13 bases sitting between them. In DNA form, the CDR3 reads TGCGCCAGCAGCACTCTAGACAGGTCTGAAGCTTTCTTT. The encoded protein is CASSTLDRSEAFF.

The J gene is TRBJ1-5, the V gene TRBV15, with 10 bases identical to TRBD1. The CDR3 has 17 amino acids. Germline CDR1 and CDR2: LNHNV and YYDKDF (reference sequence). V lost 4 bases, J lost 2 bases, and 8 bases stayed unmatched. CDR3 sequence: CATSKSRTGGGNQPQHF. CDR3 nucleotides: TGTGCCACCAGCAAATCCCGGACAGGGGGGGGCAATCAGCCCCAGCATTTT.

The chain combines TRBV30 with TRBJ2-7; 10 bases fit TRBD2. Germline lookup yields CDR1 GTSNPN and CDR2 SVGIG (reference sequence). V gave up 0 bases and J gave up 3 bases; unmatched junction bases: 2. The CDR3 runs to 14 residues. The chain's CDR3 is CAWSVASGGYEQYF. In nucleotides, the CDR3 is TGTGCCTGGAGTGTGGCTAGCGGGGGCTACGAGCAGTACTTC.

This clone was recorded only once. The genes are TRBV7-2 and TRBJ1-1; tentatively, D is TRBD1 (6 bases). This CDR3 is built from 17 residues. Deletions cut 0 bases from V and 1 base from J, with 15 bases between. Germline CDR1 SGHTA, CDR2 FQGNSA. DNA for the CDR3: TGTGCCAGCAGCTTAGCGAGGTTGGGGGCAAGGAACACTGAAGCTTTCTTT. Its protein product is CASSLARLGARNTEAFF. Looking up the rest from reference TRBV7-2 and TRBJ1-1 gives the full variable domain: GAGVSQSPSNKVTEKGKDVELRCDPISGHTALYWYRQSLGQGLEFLIYFQGNSAPDKSGLPSDRFSAERTGGSVSTLTIQRTQQEDSAVYLCASSLARLGARNTEAFFGQGTRLTVV.

The chain has TRBV6-2 or TRBV6-3 and TRBJ2-2, with 12 bases lining up with TRBD2. The V gene end was trimmed by 6 bases and the J gene end by 3 bases; junction bases not matched to a gene: 8. Germline V gives CDR1 MNHEY, CDR2 SVGEGT. This CDR3 contains 17 residues. The CDR3 region has the DNA TGTGCCAGCAGCCCCGGGACTAGCGGGTTGCACACCGGGGAGCTGTTTTTT. This codes for CASSPGTSGLHTGELFF.

The chain carries TRBV27 and TRBJ1-1; D remains ambiguous. The length of the CDR3 is 14 residues. Germline V gene sequence: CDR1 MNHEY, CDR2 SMNVEV (reference sequence). V lost 8 bases and J lost 2, with 15 bases in between. CDR3: CASVGLEGNTEAFF. In DNA, the CDR3 is TGTGCCAGCGTCGGACTGGAGGGCAACACTGAAGCTTTCTTT.

This sequence joins TRBV4-2 and TRBJ1-2; D gene ambiguous. The germline CDR1 and CDR2 sequences are LGHNA and YNFKEQ. Trimming took off 1 base at V and 0 bases at J, with 9 bases between the two ends. The CDR3 has 15 amino acids. This CDR3 reads CASSQGATANYGYTF. For the CDR3, the DNA is TGTGCCAGCAGCCAAGGGGCAACAGCTAACTATGGCTACACCTTC.

This rearrangement joins TRBV20-1 to TRBJ2-7; D is undetermined. CDR1 and CDR2 from the germline V gene are DFQATT and SNEGSKA (reference sequence). Trimming left V 5 bases short and J 2 bases short, with 7 bases between. CDR3 length equals 11 residues. The DNA for the CDR3 is TGCAGTGCTTGGAGAACCTACGAGCAGTACTTC. Its translation: CSAWRTYEQYF.

A single count supports this clone. The V and J genes are TRBV19 and TRBJ1-5; 10 nucleotides match TRBD1. J gave up 6 bases and V 0 bases, and 2 bases lay outside the gene matches. This CDR3 has 15 residues. Germline V gene data show CDR1 as LNHDA and CDR2 as SQIVND (reference sequence). The CDR3 DNA follows: TGTGCCAGTAGTATAGACGGGACAGGGGTTCAGCCCCAGCATTTT. It specifies CASSIDGTGVQPQHF.

V usage is TRBV7-8 and J usage is TRBJ2-7; D may be TRBD2 (5 bases). V dropped 1 base and J dropped 4 bases, with 11 bases sitting between them. Germline CDR1 is SGHVS and CDR2 is FQNEAQ. The CDR3 length is 14 residues. The CDR3 reads CASSLGQSGYEQYF. The CDR3 nucleotides read TGTGCCAGCAGCTTAGGACAATCGGGATACGAGCAGTACTTC.

The chain carries TRBV13 and TRBJ2-7; 7 nucleotides line up with TRBD2. In germline, CDR1 is PRHDT, CDR2 FYEKMQ (reference sequence). The CDR3 has 16 residues. The trim removed 5 bases at V and 0 bases at J, leaving 10 bases unmatched. The CDR3 DNA sequence: TGTGCCAGCAGCCCCAGCGGGGAGGGTTCCTCCTACGAGCAGTACTTC. This encodes CASSPSGEGSSYEQYF.

V gene TRBV12-3 or TRBV12-4 combines with J gene TRBJ2-5; D is uncertain. This CDR3 comprises 13 residues. V shed 2 bases and J shed 5 bases, with 9 bases lying between them. CDR3 residues: CASSLLAAETQYF. The CDR3 DNA follows: TGTGCCAGCAGTTTATTAGCTGCGGAGACCCAGTACTTC.

The chain joins TRBV2 to TRBJ1-5; D is unresolved. The CDR3 has 14 residues. The germline V gene has CDR1 SNHLY and CDR2 FYNNEI. Between the trimmed V and J ends, which lost 4 bases and 2 bases, there was a span of 9 bases. The chain's CDR3 is CASSGWRGNQPQHF. In nucleotides, the CDR3 is TGTGCCAGCAGTGGGTGGAGGGGCAATCAGCCCCAGCATTTT. Based on the CDR3 plus reference TRBV2 and TRBJ1-5, the full variable domain is EPEVTQTPSHQVTQMGQEVILRCVPISNHLYFYWYRQILGQKVEFLVSFYNNEISEKSEIFDDQFSVERPDGSNFTLKIRSTKLEDSAMYFCASSGWRGNQPQHFGDGTRLSIL.

The chain joins TRBV6-1 to TRBJ2-7, with 9 nucleotides matching TRBD2. There are 18 residues in the CDR3. Per germline, CDR1 MNHNS and CDR2 SASEGT. Trimming at V came to 1 base and at J to 0 bases, leaving 10 bases not matched to a gene. The CDR3 bases are TGTGCCAGCAGTGAAGAAGCCAGCGGGGGGCTCTACTCCTACGAGCAGTACTTC. Encoded protein: CASSEEASGGLYSYEQYF.

This clone was seen just once. The chain combines TRBV27 with TRBJ2-4; 16 bases line up with TRBD2. V dropped 6 bases and J dropped 3; count of bases not matched to a gene: 20. The germline gives CDR1 MNHEY, CDR2 SMNVEV (reference sequence). The CDR3 consists of 22 residues. The CDR3 sequence is CASSQTTPGLAGGPWDKNIQYF. CDR3 in DNA: TGTGCCAGCAGCCAAACTACGCCGGGACTAGCGGGGGGGCCTTGGGACAAAAACATTCAGTACTTC.

CDR3 protein: CASKGSWGQGYTGELFF. The DNA for the CDR3 is TGCGCCAGCAAAGGCAGTTGGGGACAGGGGTACACCGGGGAGCTGTTTTTT. V gene TRBV10-2 combines with J gene TRBJ2-2; 10 positions agree with TRBD1. V dropped 7 bases and J dropped 3; count of bases not matched to a gene: 11. This CDR3 region has 17 residues. Germline CDR1 is WSHSY and CDR2 is SAAADI.

CDR3 region: CASSNVGGGDTQYF. CDR3 DNA sequence: TGTGCCAGTAGTAACGTAGGGGGGGGTGATACGCAGTATTTT. The rearrangement joins TRBV19 to TRBJ2-3, with D perhaps TRBD2 (7 bases). The V end was cut by 4 bases, the J end by 6 bases, with 14 bases between. The CDR3 spans 14 residues. Germline CDR1 and CDR2: LNHDA and SQIVND (reference sequence).

The chain employs TRBV5-5 and TRBJ2-7; TRBD2 agrees at 12 bases. This CDR3 region has 15 residues. Germline CDR1 SGHKS, CDR2 YYEKEE (reference sequence). V gave up 4 bases and J gave up 5 bases; unmatched junction bases: 7. The CDR3 reads CASSPRLAGEDEQYF. DNA for the CDR3: TGTGCCAGCAGCCCCCGACTAGCGGGGGAAGACGAGCAGTACTTC. The complete variable domain, with remaining parts taken from reference TRBV5-5 and TRBJ2-7, reads DAGVTQSPTHLIKTRGQQVTLRCSPISGHKSVSWYQQVLGQGPQFIFQYYEKEERGRGNFPDRFSARQFPNYSSELNVNALLLGDSALYLCASSPRLAGEDEQYFGPGTRLTVT.